Here is one T cell receptor beta chain with its context. This clonotype was found a few times. Its target antigen remains unknown. No much larger clonotype is one base removed from it; base qualities were not supplied. Libraries were made using 5' RACE. Sequenced using an Illumina HiSeq 2500. A second about 7 to 11 cycle PCR used a sample-barcoded 5' primer and a J-beta primer mix. A unique molecular identifier was introduced onto each TCR beta cDNA molecule by a template-switch 5' adaptor carrying 12 random nucleotides. Each sample yielded at least 2.5 million CDR3-containing paired-end reads. First-strand cDNA synthesis was performed from all RNA using the Mint cDNA synthesis kit, with priming by a TRBC-specific oligonucleotide. All cDNA was treated with uracil-DNA glycosylase and then went through a first 18-cycle PCR with the universal primers M1SS and BC2_uni_R. Processing in the source paper ran as follows. For normalization, 1 million high-quality reads, each with a distinct molecular identifier, were randomly selected from each sample. Reads with shared molecular identifiers were discarded instead of being binned into consensus sequences. MiTCR, set to a Q25 quality threshold and the strictest error-elimination algorithm, was used for CDR3 identification, clonotype clustering and error correction. A nonparametric unseen species model using Euler transformation provided a lower-bound estimate of total TCR beta diversity. Starting from the raw public reads, TCRdb applied fastp trimming at Q25, assembled clones with MiXCR and retained in-frame beta chains. Each entry merges the rows of one CDR3 protein and shows their most common DNA and genes. Clone size and V and J calls follow TCRdb, not the original study. The sample records about 1,500,000 distinct CDR3 sequences, 28% of which are singletons. The ten largest clones represent 7.7% of the sample.

Donors were 39 systemically healthy Caucasian individuals from Russia aged roughly 6 to 100 years. Around 10 milliliters of peripheral blood were collected from each donor into EDTA-treated Vacutainer tubes. Ficoll-Paque density-gradient centrifugation was used to isolate PBMCs, with at least 7 million obtained per sample. Total RNA was extracted from PBMCs with Trizol reagent, with at least 6 micrograms obtained per sample. For every donor, an aliquot of PBMCs went through flow cytometry to measure the percentages of naive CD45RAhigh/CD27high T cells. The germline V gene (reference sequence) gives CDR1 as DFQATT and CDR2 as SNEGSKA. The CDR3, cysteine through phenylalanine, is 13 amino acids long. The retained sequence is limited to the CDR3, 39 bases, with the frame set at the first base. V and J lose 6 bases and 2 bases, and a span of 13 bases separates them. This entry comes from a study of blood T cells in healthy people across ages (dated by TCRdb to about 2015). For context, the study as a whole: In model experiments, template switching captured roughly one uniquely barcoded TCR beta cDNA molecule for every two T cells. To track age-related changes in TCR beta repertoire diversity, the study relied on deep sequencing normalized with unique cDNA molecular identifiers. The donors were split into four age groups: young (average around 15 years), middle-aged (39), aged (more than 60) and long-lived (roughly 88). To avoid experimental bias, donors of different ages were randomly spread across the sequencing lanes. Using the same blood draw, the study looked at two additional independent replicas of 1 million unique cDNA reads for two donors, one aged 18 to 30 and the other aged 80 or older. Results and caveats for the whole study, not just this receptor: Estimates of total diversity based on one million sequenced T cells were regarded as lower bounds and as underestimates. Because donor CMV infection status was unknown, age-related changes in expanded clonotypes were potentially confounded. Observed TCR beta diversity per million T cells fell roughly linearly with age, and a significant reduction was already apparent by age around 39. Conclusive comparison of naive and antigen-experienced compartments was prevented by the profiling of bulk unsorted PBMCs. Compared with the aged group, the long-lived group had more naive CD4+ T cells, fewer expanded clones and increased TCR diversity, a pattern suggesting age selection. The percentage of naive T cells measured by flow cytometry correlated strongly with observed TCR beta diversity.

The sequencing sample was made of blood. The chain joins TRBV20-1 to TRBJ1-1, with a tentative D gene TRBD1 over 6 matching bases. The TCR sequence derives from a woman under 40 in good health. The sequenced DNA is TGCAGTGCCCCGTCGGGACACAACACTGAAGCTTTCTTT. This encodes CSAPSGHNTEAFF.